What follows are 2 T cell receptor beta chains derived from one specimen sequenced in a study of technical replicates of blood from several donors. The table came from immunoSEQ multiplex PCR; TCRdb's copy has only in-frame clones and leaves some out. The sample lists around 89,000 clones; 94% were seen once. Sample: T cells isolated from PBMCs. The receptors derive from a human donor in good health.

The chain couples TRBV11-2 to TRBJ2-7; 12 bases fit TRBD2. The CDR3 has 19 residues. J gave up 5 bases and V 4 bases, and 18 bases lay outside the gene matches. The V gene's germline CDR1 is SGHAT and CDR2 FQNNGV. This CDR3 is CASSSTPRLAGERGDEQYF. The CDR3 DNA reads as TGTGCCAGCAGCTCGACCCCTAGACTAGCGGGAGAAAGGGGGGACGAGCAGTACTTC. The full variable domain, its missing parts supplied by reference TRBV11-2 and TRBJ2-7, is EAGVAQSPRYKIIEKRQSVAFWCNPISGHATLYWYQQILGQGPKLLIQFQNNGVVDDSQLPKDRFSAERLKGVDSTLKIQPAKLEDSAVYLCASSSTPRLAGERGDEQYFGPGTRLTVT.

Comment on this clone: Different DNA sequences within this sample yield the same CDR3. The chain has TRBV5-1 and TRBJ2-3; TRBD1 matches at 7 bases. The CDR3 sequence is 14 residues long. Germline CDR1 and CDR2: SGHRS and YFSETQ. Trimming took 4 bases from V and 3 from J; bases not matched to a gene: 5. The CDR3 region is CASSRDRVTDTQYF. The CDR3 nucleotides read TGCGCCAGCAGCCGAGACAGGGTGACAGATACGCAGTATTTT.